This TCR beta chain was sequenced for a study of T-cell memory formation after mild COVID-19 (dated by TCRdb to about 2021). The study in broad terms: TCR sequence clusters from the two donors were largely donor specific. In two donors, T-cell clones that expanded and contracted after mild COVID-19 were tracked by sequencing TCRalpha and TCRbeta repertoires over time. The cohort was made up of two young adult volunteers, one female and one male, who were previously healthy. Study-wide conclusions, independent of this receptor: SARS-CoV-2 specificity was not confirmed for the second-wave clones peaking on day 37. Clones contracting from day 15 to 85 had balanced CD4/CD8 phenotypes, while a second wave expanding from day 15 to 37 was biased towards CD4+. Contracting CD4+ clones appeared mostly in the CM and EM memory subsets, whereas CD8+ clones were enriched in EMRA. Only two mild cases were covered in the study, and larger cohorts including severe cases with pre-infection samples were considered necessary. The detection of some responding clones in pre-infection memory suggests that pre-existing cross-reactive memory T cells joined the SARS-CoV-2 response.

The instrument given in TCRdb is Illumina NovaSeq 6000. TCRalpha and TCRbeta cDNA libraries were constructed by 5'RACE with constant-segment primers, with sample barcodes and unique molecular identifiers being introduced. RNA was extracted from every sample with Trizol reagent. Libraries were amplified in two PCR steps, with a second sample barcode and Illumina TruSeq adapters added in the second step. The libraries were sequenced on an Illumina NovaSeq using 2 x 150 bp paired-end reads. From the authors' description of their analysis: With migec v1.2.7, reads were demultiplexed and then collapsed into UMI-guided consensus sequences. With mixcr v2.1.11, UMI consensuses were aligned to TRA and TRB V and J templates and assembled into clonotypes. A clonotype was counted as expanded or contracted only if both edgeR and NoisET called the change significant, with noise models trained on biological replicates. For edgeR calls, a false discovery rate-adjusted p below 0.01 and a log2 fold-change threshold of 1 were applied. As an exploratory analysis of dynamics, max-normalized trajectories of the 1000 most abundant clonotypes were examined with PCA combined with hierarchical clustering. The CD4 or CD8 phenotype of responding clones was assigned using the separately sequenced CD4+ and CD8+ repertoires. TCRdb reprocessing: public reads trimmed at Q25 with fastp, clones called with MiXCR, in-frame beta chains kept. Identical CDR3 proteins give one entry, which carries the most common genes and DNA. Clone size and V and J calls follow TCRdb, not the original study. Here the sample has a few hundred thousand distinct CDR3 sequences; 20% to 25% occur a single time. Under 15% of the sample is taken by the ten largest.

In the case of this clonotype: Its antigen is not yet known. Base qualities are missing; no much larger clone stands one base away.

PBMCs were isolated by Ficoll-Paque density gradient centrifugation. The origin of this receptor is an adult woman who had mild COVID-19 (a few samples of this study predate the infection). The sample titles of this study are shuffled in the database, so cell type and time point are left out; the donor was told from shared clones. Sequencing was done on a sample of PBMCs or a T cell subset sorted from them (not recorded which).

For the CDR3, the sequence is CASSPPPLLRGQFF. The DNA reads TGTGCCAGCAGTCCTCCCCCCCTTCTCCGTGGGCAGTTCTTC. This chain is built from TRBV12-3 or TRBV12-4 and TRBJ2-1; the D gene is not confidently resolved. The CDR3 starts with the cysteine, ends with the phenylalanine, and has 14 residues. Solely the CDR3 DNA is kept, with 42 bases framed from the first base. Between the V and J ends, shortened by 5 bases and 12 bases respectively, the junction contains 20 bases.